The 15 T cell receptor beta chains listed next were all sequenced from one sample in a study of blood T cell repertoires in COVID-19. The assay was immunoSEQ multiplex PCR, and TCRdb's table has in-frame clones only and misses some. The sample yields approximately 220,000 clones, nearly 90% seen once. Sequencing was performed on PBMCs or T cells enriched from blood (not recorded which). Every receptor here comes from a man aged 25-45 years who had been exposed to COVID-19.

The chain employs TRBV5-1 and TRBJ2-7, with D perhaps matching TRBD1 (5 bases). Germline V CDR1 and CDR2: SGHRS, YFSETQ. CDR3 length: 13 residues. V was clipped by 3 bases and J by 2 bases, with 9 bases between them. The CDR3 sequence: CASSYDRTYEQYF. Here the CDR3 DNA reads TGCGCCAGCAGCTACGACAGAACCTACGAGCAGTACTTC.

The chain links TRBV5-1 to TRBJ1-4, with 7 nucleotides matching TRBD1. Losses at the gene ends were 5 bases for V and 4 bases for J; bases not matched to a gene: 5. Germline loops: CDR1 SGHRS, CDR2 YFSETQ. The CDR3 contains 14 residues. The DNA for the CDR3 is TGCGCCAGCAGTTCCAGGGACAGTAATGAAAAACTGTTTTTT. Amino acid sequence: CASSSRDSNEKLFF.

The chain combines TRBV6-2 or TRBV6-3 with TRBJ2-2, with D possibly matching TRBD1 (7 bases). The CDR3 is 15 residues long. Trimming left V 5 bases short and J 3 bases short, with 13 bases between. Germline assignment: CDR1 MNHEY and CDR2 SVGEGT. Here the CDR3 reads CASSRVRGDTGELFF. In nucleotides, the CDR3 is TGTGCCAGCAGTAGGGTCAGGGGGGACACCGGGGAGCTGTTTTTT.

V is TRBV15 and J is TRBJ2-6; a possible D gene is TRBD2 (5 bases). Trimming stripped 2 bases from V and 2 bases from J, with 10 bases between. Germline CDR1 and CDR2: LNHNV and YYDKDF (reference sequence). This CDR3 comprises 16 residues. The CDR3 protein is CATSRWEKAGANVLTF. CDR3 sequence (DNA): TGTGCCACCAGCAGATGGGAGAAAGCTGGGGCCAACGTCCTGACTTTC.

In its sample, this clone was seen once. This chain connects TRBV6-2 or TRBV6-3 to TRBJ2-3, with D perhaps TRBD2 (6 bases). V lost 5 bases and J 2 bases, leaving 20 bases between the germline ends. The germline V gene has CDR1 MNHEY and CDR2 SVGEGT. The CDR3 covers 17 residues. In DNA, the CDR3 is TGTGCCAGCAGTAGCACCTCCTCCGGGGGTGACACAGATACGCAGTATTTT. Its protein is CASSSTSSGGDTDTQYF.

A note on this clone: Different DNA sequences within this sample yield the same CDR3. The CDR3 nucleotides are TGTGCCAGCAGCGTGCAGGGGGCGTATGGAAACACCATATATTTT. Amino acids: CASSVQGAYGNTIYF. This chain uses TRBV9 with TRBJ1-3, with 8 positions matching TRBD1. The trim removed 2 bases at V and 3 bases at J, leaving 4 bases unmatched. The V gene's germline CDR1 is SGDLS and CDR2 YYNGEE. This CDR3 has 15 residues.

The gene calls are TRBV7-9 and TRBJ1-4; perhaps TRBD1 as D (5 bases). Trimming left V 5 bases short and J 2 bases short, with 24 bases between. Germline loops: CDR1 SEHNR, CDR2 FQNEAQ (reference sequence). This CDR3 spans 19 amino acids. The CDR3 coding sequence is TGTGCCAGCAGCCTGGGGGGGAAGGCGTTGATGATCACTAATGAAAAACTGTTTTTT. Amino acids: CASSLGGKALMITNEKLFF. Full variable domain (rest looked up from reference TRBV7-9 and TRBJ1-4): DTGVSQNPRHKITKRGQNVTFRCDPISEHNRLYWYRQTLGQGPEFLTYFQNEAQLEKSRLLSDRFSAERPKGSFSTLEIQRTEQGDSAMYLCASSLGGKALMITNEKLFFGSGTQLSVL.

The gene calls are TRBV3-1 (or the pseudogene TRBV3-2) and TRBJ2-6; maybe TRBD2 (6 bases). This CDR3 comprises 18 residues. Germline CDR1 LGHDT, CDR2 YNNKEL (reference sequence). V was cut by 2 bases and J by 1 base, with 15 bases left in between. The CDR3 nucleotides are TGTGCCAGCAGCCAACGTACCGGTGGGAGGTCTGGGGCCAACGTCCTGACTTTC. It specifies CASSQRTGGRSGANVLTF.

The chain is built from TRBV4-1 and TRBJ1-2; 7 bases map to TRBD1. Per the germline V gene, CDR1 is MGHRA and CDR2 is YSYEKL. CDR3 size: 16 residues. Trimming cost V 4 bases and J 2 bases; bases outside gene matches: 10. For the CDR3, the DNA is TGCGCCAGCAGCCTAAACCTAAGACAGGGCAACTATGGCTACACCTTC. It encodes CASSLNLRQGNYGYTF.

This clone was recorded only once. The V gene is TRBV7-2, the J gene TRBJ2-3, with D hard to call. Germline loops: CDR1 SGHTA, CDR2 FQGNSA. The V end lost 4 bases, the J end lost 4 bases, and 6 bases lay between the germline ends. The CDR3 sequence is 12 residues long. As DNA, the CDR3 is TGTGCCAGCAGCTCAGCCGCAGATACGCAGTATTTT. This sequence encodes CASSSAADTQYF.

The gene calls are TRBV27 and TRBJ2-1, with 9 bases fitting TRBD1. Germline CDR1 reads MNHEY; CDR2 reads SMNVEV (reference sequence). The CDR3 has 15 residues. V lost 3 bases, J lost 4 bases, and 4 bases stayed unmatched. CDR3 DNA: TGTGCCAGCAGTTTCTGGGACAGGGAGTACAATGAGCAGTTCTTC. It specifies CASSFWDREYNEQFF.

The chain joins TRBV10-1 to TRBJ2-2; D not resolved. With 4 bases removed from V and 6 bases from J, the gap between germline ends came to 9 bases. Germline CDR1 WNHNN, CDR2 SYGVQD (reference sequence). The CDR3 sequence is 13 residues long. CDR3 sequence: CASSASRAGELFF. The CDR3 region has the DNA TGCGCCAGCAGTGCCTCGAGAGCCGGGGAGCTGTTTTTT.

The chain recombines TRBV6-5 with TRBJ1-6; possible D gene TRBD1, 5 bases. V was shortened by 2 bases and J by 7 bases, with 9 bases between the two germline ends. The germline V gene encodes CDR1 MNHEY and CDR2 SVGAGI. CDR3 size: 14 residues. For the CDR3, the DNA is TGTGCCAGCAGTTACCAGGGCCCCAATTCACCCCTCCACTTT. Its protein product is CASSYQGPNSPLHF.

V gene TRBV15 combines with J gene TRBJ1-5, with D perhaps matching TRBD1 (5 bases). Germline assignment: CDR1 LNHNV and CDR2 YYDKDF (reference sequence). This CDR3 region has 20 residues. With 3 bases removed from V and 5 bases from J, the gap between germline ends came to 29 bases. The chain's CDR3 is CATSRTVDQGFFSFYQPQHF. The CDR3 nucleotides are TGTGCCACCAGCAGGACAGTTGACCAGGGATTTTTCTCTTTCTATCAGCCCCAGCATTTT.

The table lists this clone with a count of one. The chain couples TRBV2 to TRBJ1-1; 8 bases match TRBD1. Germline values: CDR1 SNHLY, CDR2 FYNNEI. V shed 4 bases and J 4 bases; nucleotides not matched to a gene: 2. This CDR3 is built from 13 residues. The CDR3, as DNA: TGTGCCAGCAGTGGGACAGGGCCCACTGAAGCTTTCTTT. This sequence encodes CASSGTGPTEAFF.